This TCR beta chain stems from a study of lung T cells in sarcoidosis with Löfgren's syndrome. General study results and limits: Paired TRAV12-1/TRBV2 TCRs showed CDR3 homology and preferential pairing. Löfgren's syndrome patients reportedly showed greatest TRAV12-1 and TRBV2 expansion versus controls. Shared TRAV12-1 and TRBV2 CDR3 motifs across Löfgren's syndrome patients reportedly suggested public CD4+ TCRs.

By sample share, this clonotype is medium-sized (0.01 to 0.1%). Its specificity is unknown. Each CDR3 protein is one row after TCRdb ran MiXCR on the reads. The sample lists tens of thousands of distinct CDR3 sequences, 21% occurring once. Germline CDR1 MNHEY, CDR2 SMNVEV (reference sequence). CDR3 length equals 16 residues. With 6 bases removed from V and 3 bases from J, the gap between germline ends came to 18 bases. The sequence was obtained from a human donor with sarcoidosis (Löfgren's syndrome or another form), or a control subject (not recorded which). Material: CD4+ T cells from PBMCs. This rearrangement joins TRBV27 to TRBJ1-5; D is perhaps TRBD1 (6 bases). CDR3 amino acids: CASRPKLDRLNQPQHF. The DNA for the CDR3 is TGTGCCAGCAGGCCGAAACTGGACAGACTCAATCAGCCCCAGCATTTT.